This T cell receptor (beta chain) was captured in a study of blood T cell repertoires in COVID-19. Sequenced by immunoSEQ multiplex PCR; TCRdb stores in-frame clones only, minus some. The data hold about 190,000 clones, with about four fifths observed a single time. Germline CDR1 SGHAT, CDR2 FQNNGV. V was clipped by 4 bases and J by 4 bases; unmatched bases: 7. The length of the CDR3 is 15 residues. The receptor's source is a woman aged 25 to 45 who had recovered from COVID-19. What was sequenced was PBMCs or T cells enriched from blood (not recorded which). The chain carries TRBV11-2 and TRBJ2-5, with TRBD2 matching 9 bases. CDR3 nucleotide sequence: TGTGCCAGCAGCTCAGAGGGGACTAGCCCAGAGACCCAGTACTTC. Translation gives CASSSEGTSPETQYF.